The 9 T cell receptor beta chains below all came from one sample that was sequenced in a study of blood T cell repertoires in COVID-19. Measured with immunoSEQ multiplex PCR; TCRdb has only the in-frame clones, and not every one. Of just over 300,000 clones listed, 65% to 90% are singletons. The sequenced material came from PBMCs or T cells enriched from blood (not recorded which). The receptors shown here come from a man aged 25 to 45 who had recovered from COVID-19.

The chain employs TRBV29-1 and TRBJ1-1; D perhaps matches TRBD1 (5 bases). With 4 bases removed from V and 5 bases from J, the gap between germline ends came to 11 bases. Per the germline V gene, CDR1 is SQVTM and CDR2 is ANQGSEA. This CDR3 spans 12 amino acids. CDR3 sequence reads: CSVGDKGTEAFF. The CDR3 DNA sequence: TGCAGCGTTGGAGACAAGGGGACTGAAGCTTTCTTT.

The V call is TRBV27, the J call TRBJ2-7, with 7 bases identical to TRBD1. Germline CDR1 MNHEY, CDR2 SMNVEV (reference sequence). This CDR3 is built from 15 residues. J gave up 0 bases and V 5 bases, and 7 bases lay outside the gene matches. The CDR3 sequence is CASSAGDSLSYEQYF. The CDR3 bases are TGTGCCAGCAGTGCAGGGGACAGCCTCTCCTACGAGCAGTACTTC.

In DNA form, the CDR3 reads TGCAGTGCTAGTAGAGGGGGCGCGTATGAAAAACTGTTTTTT. Translating it yields CSASRGGAYEKLFF. This sequence joins TRBV20-1 and TRBJ1-4, with 7 bases identical to TRBD1. Germline values: CDR1 DFQATT, CDR2 SNEGSKA (reference sequence). With V trimmed by 3 bases and J by 6 bases, 7 bases remained unmatched. The CDR3 runs to 14 residues.

The J gene is TRBJ1-6, the V gene TRBV11-2; TRBD1 is a possible D gene (6 bases). The CDR3 sequence is 14 residues long. The germline V gene encodes CDR1 SGHAT and CDR2 FQNNGV. The V end was cut by 1 base, the J end by 10 bases, with 11 bases between. CDR3 amino acids: CASSLGAGVSPLHF. CDR3 coding DNA: TGTGCCAGCAGCTTAGGGGCAGGGGTATCACCCCTCCACTTT.

This clone has only one observation. The chain carries TRBV3-1 (or the pseudogene TRBV3-2) and TRBJ1-2, with 10 nucleotides matching TRBD1. V dropped 1 base and J dropped 2; count of bases not matched to a gene: 1. Germline CDR1 is LGHDT and CDR2 is YNNKEL (reference sequence). The CDR3 has 15 amino acids. The chain's CDR3 is CASSQAGQGNYGYTF. CDR3 nucleotides: TGTGCCAGCAGCCAAGCGGGACAGGGGAACTATGGCTACACCTTC.

The CDR3 spells CASRRDTGELFF. CDR3 nucleotide sequence: TGTGCCAGCAGGCGGGACACCGGGGAGCTGTTTTTT. This chain uses TRBV12-3 or TRBV12-4 with TRBJ2-2, with a tentative D call TRBD2 (5 bases). Trimming pared 6 bases from V and 3 bases from J, leaving 5 bases between. The CDR3 sequence is 12 residues long.

The chain employs TRBV5-4 and TRBJ2-7; 7 bases are a match to TRBD1. The CDR3 totals 14 residues. The V gene's germline CDR1 is SGHNT and CDR2 YYREEE (reference sequence). V lost 1 base and J lost 5; bases outside the gene matches: 6. CDR3 bases: TGTGCCAGCAGCTTGTTCGACAGGGCGAACGAGCAGTACTTC. This codes for CASSLFDRANEQYF.

Worth noting for this clone: This specimen includes other DNA sequences encoding the same CDR3. The chain uses TRBV7-9 and TRBJ1-2; weak D call: TRBD1 (6 bases). The CDR3 sequence is 14 residues long. CDR1 and CDR2 (germline): SEHNR, FQNEAQ (reference sequence). V was clipped by 1 base and J by 1 base, with 7 bases between them. The CDR3 region is CASSLDRVNYGYTF. CDR3 in DNA: TGTGCCAGCAGCTTAGACAGGGTTAACTATGGCTACACCTTC.

This sequence joins TRBV6-4 and TRBJ2-3, with D perhaps matching TRBD2 (6 bases). With 3 bases removed from V and 2 bases from J, the gap between germline ends came to 9 bases. This CDR3 contains 14 residues. CDR1 is MRHNA, CDR2 SNTAGT, per germline. The CDR3 DNA sequence: TGTGCCAGCAGTGAACGGGACTTCACAGATACGCAGTATTTT. This encodes CASSERDFTDTQYF.